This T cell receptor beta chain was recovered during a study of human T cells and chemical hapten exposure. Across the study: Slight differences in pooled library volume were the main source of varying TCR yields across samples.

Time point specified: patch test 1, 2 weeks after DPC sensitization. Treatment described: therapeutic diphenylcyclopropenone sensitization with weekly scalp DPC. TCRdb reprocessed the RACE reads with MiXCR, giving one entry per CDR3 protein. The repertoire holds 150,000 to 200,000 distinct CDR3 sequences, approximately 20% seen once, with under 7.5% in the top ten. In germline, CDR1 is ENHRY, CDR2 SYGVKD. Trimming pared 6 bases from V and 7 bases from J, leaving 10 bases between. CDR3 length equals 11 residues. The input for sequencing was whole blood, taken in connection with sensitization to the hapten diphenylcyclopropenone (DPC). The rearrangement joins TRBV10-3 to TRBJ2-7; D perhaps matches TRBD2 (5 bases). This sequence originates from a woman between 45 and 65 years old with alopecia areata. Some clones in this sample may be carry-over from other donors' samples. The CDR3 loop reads CAIRRAGEQYF. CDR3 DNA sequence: TGTGCCATCAGGAGGGCCGGGGAGCAGTACTTC.